The 21 T cell receptor beta chains below all came from one sample that was sequenced in a study of Ad26.COV2.S vaccination and SARS-CoV-2 variants (dated by TCRdb to about 2021). The sample's time point label, in plain terms: individuals recovered from natural SARS-CoV-2 infection. The library was generated by the immunoSEQ multiplex PCR assay. TCRdb took over this immuneACCESS table, retaining in-frame rearrangements with V and J assigned. Such tables are incomplete; in checked studies, under half of the missing clones stem from an unresolved V gene, and the remainder is unexplained. This sample has about 350,000 clones in its table, and about 90% of those were observed once. The top ten hold 3% to 4% of the sample. The input for sequencing was peripheral blood, taken after recovery from COVID-19. The receptors shown here come from a human donor who had recovered from COVID-19.

The J gene is TRBJ1-2, the V gene TRBV3-1 (or the pseudogene TRBV3-2), with D unresolved. The CDR3 loop spans 14 amino acids. Germline CDR1 LGHDT, CDR2 YNNKEL (reference sequence). The V end was cut by 4 bases, the J end by 1 base, with 10 bases between. CDR3 nucleotide sequence: TGTGCCAGCAGCCCTAGGTACAGTAACTATGGCTACACCTTC. It translates to CASSPRYSNYGYTF.

CDR3 region: CSVGAAGANVLTF. CDR3 coding DNA: TGCAGCGTTGGGGCAGCTGGGGCCAACGTCCTGACTTTC. The chain uses TRBV29-1 and TRBJ2-6, with D unclear. Per the germline V gene, CDR1 is SQVTM and CDR2 is ANQGSEA. Trimming removed 4 bases from V and 2 bases from J, with 6 bases in between. There are 13 residues in the CDR3.

J is TRBJ2-7 and V is TRBV10-1; no clear D gene. This CDR3 contains 10 residues. V dropped 11 bases and J dropped 5 bases, with 10 bases sitting between them. From germline, CDR1 is WNHNN and CDR2 SYGVQD (reference sequence). This CDR3 is CARPHHEQYF. CDR3 nucleotide sequence: TGCGCCCGACCTCACCACGAGCAGTACTTC.

The gene calls are TRBV6-2 or TRBV6-3 and TRBJ2-6; the D gene is possibly TRBD2 (5 bases). The V and J ends lost 2 bases and 0 bases respectively, with 17 bases between them. Germline assignment: CDR1 MNHEY and CDR2 SVGEGT. CDR3 length: 19 residues. CDR3 coding DNA: TGTGCCAGCAGTTACATGAGGGCCAGTAAGTACTCTGGGGCCAACGTCCTGACTTTC. This codes for CASSYMRASKYSGANVLTF.

J is TRBJ2-1 and V is TRBV14; 7 nucleotides match TRBD2. The CDR3 covers 16 residues. V gave up 1 base and J gave up 0 bases; unmatched junction bases: 3. Germline lookup yields CDR1 SGHDN and CDR2 FVKESK. CDR3 amino acids: CASSQAPSGSYNEQFF. The CDR3 nucleotides read TGTGCCAGCAGCCAAGCCCCTAGCGGCTCCTACAATGAGCAGTTCTTC.

This sequence joins TRBV6-4 and TRBJ2-3; D call uncertain. The length of the CDR3 is 14 residues. V dropped 2 bases and J dropped 2 bases, with 8 bases sitting between them. The germline V gene has CDR1 MRHNA and CDR2 SNTAGT. The CDR3 coding sequence is TGTGCCAGCAGTGACCGTGGGTACACAGATACGCAGTATTTT. Translating gives CASSDRGYTDTQYF.

This chain uses TRBV4-3 with TRBJ1-2; D is possibly TRBD1 (5 bases). This CDR3 region has 13 residues. Between the trimmed V and J ends, which lost 0 bases and 7 bases, there was a span of 9 bases. Germline V CDR1 and CDR2: LGHNA, YSLEER. Written as DNA, the CDR3 is TGCGCCAGCAGCCAAGAAGGGGCGCGTGGCTACACCTTC. It yields the protein CASSQEGARGYTF.

About this clone: This sample includes further DNA sequences coding for the same CDR3. The chain employs TRBV7-9 and TRBJ1-4; tentatively, D is TRBD1 (5 bases). The V gene lost 6 bases and the J gene lost 8 bases, with 10 bases spanning the gap. Germline-derived CDR1 and CDR2 are SEHNR and FQNEAQ (reference sequence). The CDR3 spans 12 residues. The CDR3 DNA sequence: TGTGCCAGCAGTTCAGGGTTGGAAAAACTGTTTTTT. The encoded protein is CASSSGLEKLFF.

The CDR3, as DNA: TGTGCCAGCAGTGACCCGAATACTAGCGGGGGGTCAAACACCGGGGAGCTGTTTTTT. Translation: CASSDPNTSGGSNTGELFF. J is TRBJ2-2 and V is TRBV6-4; 12 nucleotides line up with TRBD2. V lost 2 bases and J lost 2; bases outside the gene matches: 9. Germline loops: CDR1 MRHNA, CDR2 SNTAGT. The CDR3 sequence is 19 residues long.

V gene TRBV29-1 combines with J gene TRBJ2-5, with D unclear. Germline values: CDR1 SQVTM, CDR2 ANQGSEA. The V end was cut by 3 bases, the J end by 5 bases, with 16 bases between. The CDR3 is made up of 14 amino acids. The CDR3, as DNA: TGCAGCGTTGAGTATGCAGTGCCCAGGGAGACCCAGTACTTC. Amino acids: CSVEYAVPRETQYF. Complete variable domain (other parts from reference TRBV29-1 and TRBJ2-5): SAVISQKPSRDICQRGTSLTIQCQVDSQVTMMFWYRQQPGQSLTLIATANQGSEATYESGFVIDKFPISRPNLTFSTLTVSNMSPEDSSIYLCSVEYAVPRETQYFGPGTRLLVL.

The CDR3 nucleotides read TGTGCCAGCATCAGGGGGGACTCTAGCTCCTACGAGCAGTACTTC. It specifies CASIRGDSSSYEQYF. The V gene is TRBV6-5, the J gene TRBJ2-7; TRBD1 is a possible D gene (7 bases). Germline V gene sequence: CDR1 MNHEY, CDR2 SVGAGI. Trimming took off 7 bases at V and 0 bases at J, with 16 bases between the two ends. The CDR3 contains 15 residues.

This sequence joins TRBV11-2 and TRBJ2-3, with 10 nucleotides matching TRBD1. The length of the CDR3 is 15 residues. The trim removed 4 bases at V and 6 bases at J, leaving 7 bases unmatched. Germline CDR1 is SGHAT and CDR2 is FQNNGV. In DNA, the CDR3 is TGTGCCAGCAGCTCAGGGACAGGGGTTGGGGATACGCAGTATTTT. It translates to CASSSGTGVGDTQYF.

The chain uses TRBV3-1 (or the pseudogene TRBV3-2) and TRBJ2-5, with D hard to call. Germline V gives CDR1 LGHDT, CDR2 YNNKEL (reference sequence). Trimming left V 1 base short and J 5 bases short, with 5 bases between. The CDR3 has 12 residues. The CDR3 reads CASSQGTETQYF. Written as DNA, the CDR3 is TGTGCCAGCAGCCAAGGTACGGAGACCCAGTACTTC.

CDR3: CASSPPFYSPLHF. For the CDR3, the DNA is TGTGCCAGCTCACCACCCTTTTATTCACCCCTCCACTTT. The chain carries TRBV18 and TRBJ1-6; no firm D call. This CDR3 comprises 13 residues. The germline gives CDR1 KGHSH, CDR2 LQKENI. Trimming stripped 0 bases from V and 8 bases from J, with 5 bases between.

Details on this clone: Within the sample, other DNA sequences also encode this same CDR3. The chain is built from TRBV6-5 and TRBJ1-2; D gene unclear. Deletions cut 2 bases from V and 7 bases from J, with 5 bases between. This CDR3 comprises 11 residues. CDR1 and CDR2 from the germline V gene are MNHEY and SVGAGI. CDR3 region: CASSYGGGYTF. CDR3 nucleotides: TGTGCCAGCAGTTACGGTGGTGGCTACACCTTC.

The CDR3 sequence is CASSTPGGAAGELFF. CDR3 bases: TGTGCCAGTAGTACCCCAGGGGGGGCGGCCGGGGAGCTGTTTTTT. This sequence joins TRBV19 and TRBJ2-2; either TRBD1 or TRBD2 may fit D (7 bases each). CDR3 size: 15 residues. The V gene lost 4 bases and the J gene lost 6 bases, with 15 bases spanning the gap. The germline gives CDR1 LNHDA, CDR2 SQIVND (reference sequence).

The J gene is TRBJ2-6, the V gene TRBV5-4, with D perhaps matching TRBD1 or TRBD2 (5 bases each). Germline loops: CDR1 SGHNT, CDR2 YYREEE (reference sequence). The CDR3 is 16 amino acids. The V end was cut by 3 bases, the J end by 1 base, with 11 bases between. The DNA for the CDR3 is TGTGCCAGCAGCTGGGAGAGGGGATCTGGGGCCAACGTCCTGACTTTC. As protein: CASSWERGSGANVLTF.

J is TRBJ1-2 and V is TRBV2, with 7 bases matching TRBD1. CDR1 and CDR2 from the germline V gene are SNHLY and FYNNEI. Losses at the gene ends were 8 bases for V and 8 bases for J; bases not matched to a gene: 14. The CDR3 extends over 14 amino acids. CDR3 in DNA: TGTGCCAGCGGCGGAACTACAGGGGTGAGCGGCTACACCTTC. Encoded protein: CASGGTTGVSGYTF.

The sample holds one count of this clone. J is TRBJ1-3 and V is TRBV7-2; D is ambiguous. The germline V gene has CDR1 SGHTA and CDR2 FQGNSA. The CDR3 loop spans 16 amino acids. V was clipped by 5 bases and J by 0 bases, with 14 bases between them. CDR3 sequence (DNA): TGTGCCAGCAGCCCCCTGCAAGGGTTCTCTGGAAACACCATATATTTT. This translates into CASSPLQGFSGNTIYF.

The genes are TRBV5-6 and TRBJ2-3; D uncertain. Germline V gene data show CDR1 as SGHDT and CDR2 as YYEEEE. The CDR3 has 14 amino acids. The V end was cut by 4 bases, the J end by 3 bases, with 12 bases between. The CDR3 protein is CASSTWTHTDTQYF. The CDR3 DNA reads TGTGCCAGCAGCACCTGGACCCATACAGATACGCAGTATTTT. The variable domain in full, with the rest retrieved from reference TRBV5-6 and TRBJ2-3, is DAGVTQSPTHLIKTRGQQVTLRCSPKSGHDTVSWYQQALGQGPQFIFQYYEEEERQRGNFPDRFSGHQFPNYSSELNVNALLLGDSALYLCASSTWTHTDTQYFGPGTRLTVL.

The chain has TRBV7-5 and TRBJ1-2. TRBV7-5 counts as a pseudogene. This CDR3 region has 15 residues. CDR3 sequence reads: CARSLAGKGSYGYTF. DNA for the CDR3: TGTGCCAGAAGCTTAGCGGGCAAGGGATCCTATGGCTACACCTTC.